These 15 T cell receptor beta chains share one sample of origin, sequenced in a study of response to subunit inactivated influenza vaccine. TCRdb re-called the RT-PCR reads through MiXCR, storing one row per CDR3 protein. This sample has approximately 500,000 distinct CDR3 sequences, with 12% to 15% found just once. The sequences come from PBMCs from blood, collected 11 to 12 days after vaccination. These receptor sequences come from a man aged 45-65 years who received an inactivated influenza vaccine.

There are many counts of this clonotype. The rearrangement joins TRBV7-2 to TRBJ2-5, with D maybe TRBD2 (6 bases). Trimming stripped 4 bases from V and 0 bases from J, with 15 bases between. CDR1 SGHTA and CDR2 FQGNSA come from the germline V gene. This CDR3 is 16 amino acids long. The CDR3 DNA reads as TGTGCCAGCAGCTCAAAGCGGGTGGGAAACCAAGAGACCCAGTACTTC. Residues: CASSSKRVGNQETQYF. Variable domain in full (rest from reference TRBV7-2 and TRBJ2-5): GAGVSQSPSNKVTEKGKDVELRCDPISGHTALYWYRQSLGQGLEFLIYFQGNSAPDKSGLPSDRFSAERTGGSVSTLTIQRTQQEDSAVYLCASSSKRVGNQETQYFGPGTRLLVL.

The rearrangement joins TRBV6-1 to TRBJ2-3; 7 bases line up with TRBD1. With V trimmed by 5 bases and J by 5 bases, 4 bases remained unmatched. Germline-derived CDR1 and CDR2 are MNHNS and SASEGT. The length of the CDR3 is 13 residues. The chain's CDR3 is CASSQDRLDTQYF. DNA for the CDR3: TGTGCCAGCAGTCAGGACAGGTTAGATACGCAGTATTTT.

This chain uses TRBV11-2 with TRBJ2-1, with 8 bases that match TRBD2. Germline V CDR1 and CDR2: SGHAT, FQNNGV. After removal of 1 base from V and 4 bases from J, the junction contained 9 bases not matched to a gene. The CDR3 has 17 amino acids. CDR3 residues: CASSLGGAAGAYNEQFF. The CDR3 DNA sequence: TGTGCCAGCAGCTTAGGGGGGGCAGCGGGGGCTTACAATGAGCAGTTCTTC.

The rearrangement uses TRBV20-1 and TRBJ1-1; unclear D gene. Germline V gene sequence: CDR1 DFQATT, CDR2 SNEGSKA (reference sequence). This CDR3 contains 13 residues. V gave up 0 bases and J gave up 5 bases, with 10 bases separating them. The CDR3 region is CSARDPKRTEAFF. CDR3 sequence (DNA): TGCAGTGCTAGAGATCCCAAACGGACTGAAGCTTTCTTT.

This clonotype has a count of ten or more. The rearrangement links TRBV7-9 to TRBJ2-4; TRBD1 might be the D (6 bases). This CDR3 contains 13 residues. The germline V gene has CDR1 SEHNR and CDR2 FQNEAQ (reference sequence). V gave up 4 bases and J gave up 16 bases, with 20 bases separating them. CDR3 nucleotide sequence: TGTGCCAGCAGCTCCACGTCCGGGACATCATCTTACTTC. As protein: CASSSTSGTSSYF. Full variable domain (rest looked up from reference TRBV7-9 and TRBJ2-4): DTGVSQNPRHKITKRGQNVTFRCDPISEHNRLYWYRQTLGQGPEFLTYFQNEAQLEKSRLLSDRFSAERPKGSFSTLEIQRTEQGDSAMYLCASSSTSGTSSYFGAGTRLSVL.

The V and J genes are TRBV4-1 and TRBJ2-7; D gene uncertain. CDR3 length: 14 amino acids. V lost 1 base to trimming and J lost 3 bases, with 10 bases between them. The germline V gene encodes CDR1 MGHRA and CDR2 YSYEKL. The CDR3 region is CASSQGELVYEQYF. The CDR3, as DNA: TGCGCCAGCAGCCAAGGCGAGTTGGTCTACGAGCAGTACTTC.

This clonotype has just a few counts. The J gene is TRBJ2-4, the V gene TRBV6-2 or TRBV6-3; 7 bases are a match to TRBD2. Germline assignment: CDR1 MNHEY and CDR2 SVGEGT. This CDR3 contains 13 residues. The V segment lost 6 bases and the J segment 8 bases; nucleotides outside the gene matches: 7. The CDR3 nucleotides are TGTGCCAGCAGACGACTTGCGGGAGACATTCAGTACTTC. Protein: CASRRLAGDIQYF.

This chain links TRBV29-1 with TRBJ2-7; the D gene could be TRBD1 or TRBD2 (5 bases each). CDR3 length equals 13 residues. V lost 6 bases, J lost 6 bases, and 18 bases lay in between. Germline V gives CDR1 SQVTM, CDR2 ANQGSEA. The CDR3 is CSVLHLGRGEQYF. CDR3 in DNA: TGCAGCGTCCTACATCTGGGACGAGGCGAGCAGTACTTC.

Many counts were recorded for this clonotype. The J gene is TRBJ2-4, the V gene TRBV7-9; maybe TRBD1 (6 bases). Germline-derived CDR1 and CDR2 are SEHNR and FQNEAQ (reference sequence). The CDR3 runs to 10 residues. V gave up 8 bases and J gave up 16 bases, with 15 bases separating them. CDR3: CASDGGSLYF. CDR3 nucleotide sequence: TGTGCCAGCGATGGGGGCAGCCTATACTTC.

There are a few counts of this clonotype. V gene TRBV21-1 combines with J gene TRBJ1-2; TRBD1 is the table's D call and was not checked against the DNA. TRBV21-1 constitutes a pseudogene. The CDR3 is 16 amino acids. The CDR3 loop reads CASSKALGTGPYGYTF. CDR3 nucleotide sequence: TGTGCCAGCAGCAAAGCGCTAGGGACAGGGCCCTATGGCTACACCTTC.

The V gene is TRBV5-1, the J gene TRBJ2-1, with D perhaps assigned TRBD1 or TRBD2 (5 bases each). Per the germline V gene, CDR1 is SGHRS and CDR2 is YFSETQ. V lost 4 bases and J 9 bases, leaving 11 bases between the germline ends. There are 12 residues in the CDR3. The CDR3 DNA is TGCGCCAGCAGCCCGGGGACCAGTGAGCAGTTCTTC. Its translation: CASSPGTSEQFF.

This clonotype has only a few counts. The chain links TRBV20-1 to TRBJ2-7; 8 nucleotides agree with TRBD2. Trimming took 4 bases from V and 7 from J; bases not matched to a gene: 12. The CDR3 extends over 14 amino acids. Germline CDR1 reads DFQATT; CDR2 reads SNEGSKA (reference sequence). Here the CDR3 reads CSAKTSGTSGEQYF. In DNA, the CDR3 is TGCAGTGCTAAAACTTCCGGGACTAGTGGGGAGCAGTACTTC.

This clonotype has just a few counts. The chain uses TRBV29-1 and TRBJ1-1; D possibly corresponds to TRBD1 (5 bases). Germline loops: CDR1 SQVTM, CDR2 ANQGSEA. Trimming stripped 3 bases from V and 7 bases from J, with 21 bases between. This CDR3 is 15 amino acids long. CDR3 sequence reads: CSVETGTAKSNEAFF. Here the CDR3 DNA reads TGCAGCGTTGAGACCGGGACGGCGAAATCCAATGAAGCTTTCTTT.

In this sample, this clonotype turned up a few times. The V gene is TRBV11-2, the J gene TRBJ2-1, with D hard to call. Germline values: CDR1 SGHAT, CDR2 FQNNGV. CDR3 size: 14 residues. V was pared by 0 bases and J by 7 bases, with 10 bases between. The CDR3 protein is CASSLDPSGNEQFF. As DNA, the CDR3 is TGTGCCAGCAGCTTAGATCCTTCAGGTAATGAGCAGTTCTTC. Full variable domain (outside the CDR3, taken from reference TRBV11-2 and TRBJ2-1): EAGVAQSPRYKIIEKRQSVAFWCNPISGHATLYWYQQILGQGPKLLIQFQNNGVVDDSQLPKDRFSAERLKGVDSTLKIQPAKLEDSAVYLCASSLDPSGNEQFFGPGTRLTVL.

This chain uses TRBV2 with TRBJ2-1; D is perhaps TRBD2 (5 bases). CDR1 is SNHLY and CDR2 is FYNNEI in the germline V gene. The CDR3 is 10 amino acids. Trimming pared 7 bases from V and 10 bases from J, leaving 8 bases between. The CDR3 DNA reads TGTGCCAGCAAGTCGGGAGAGCAGTTCTTC. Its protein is CASKSGEQFF.